This passage covers 25 T cell receptor beta chains from one sample sequenced in a study of graft-versus-host responses after intestinal transplantation. The antigens of these receptors remain unknown. Sequenced by immunoSEQ multiplex PCR; TCRdb stores in-frame clones only, minus some. The sample consists of 90,000 to 120,000 clones, approximately 88% of them appearing once. Sequencing was performed on unstimulated CD4+ T cells sorted from spleen or lymph node cells, taken before transplant. These receptors came from a human donor who was the organ donor for an intestinal transplant.

V gene TRBV5-1 combines with J gene TRBJ1-1; 7 nucleotides match TRBD1. V shed 2 bases and J 4 bases; nucleotides not matched to a gene: 8. The CDR3 is 15 residues long. The V gene's germline CDR1 is SGHRS and CDR2 YFSETQ. CDR3 in amino acids: CASSFMGQTSTEAFF. For the CDR3, the DNA is TGCGCCAGCAGCTTTATGGGACAGACGAGCACTGAAGCTTTCTTT.

This clone came up a few times. This chain joins TRBV19 and TRBJ2-3, with D unresolved. The CDR3 runs to 14 residues. V lost 1 base, J lost 0 bases, and 5 bases lay in between. Germline CDR1 is LNHDA and CDR2 is SQIVND (reference sequence). The CDR3 loop is CASSIVGSTDTQYF. The CDR3 DNA is TGTGCCAGTAGTATAGTGGGCAGCACAGATACGCAGTATTTT.

The chain joins TRBV5-4 to TRBJ1-1; D remains unclear. Germline V CDR1 and CDR2: SGHNT, YYREEE (reference sequence). Trimming left V 2 bases short and J 1 base short, with 3 bases between. This CDR3 region has 12 residues. The CDR3 DNA reads TGTGCCAGCAGCTTACAGAACACTGAAGCTTTCTTT. Its translation: CASSLQNTEAFF.

This chain connects TRBV9 to TRBJ2-7; 11 bases are shared with TRBD2. The CDR3 covers 15 residues. Germline loops: CDR1 SGDLS, CDR2 YYNGEE. The J segment lost 2 bases and the V segment lost 4 bases, leaving 5 bases of the junction unmatched. The CDR3 nucleotides are TGTGCCAGCAGCAAGGGACTAGCGGAGACCTACGAGCAGTACTTC. Protein product: CASSKGLAETYEQYF.

This chain links TRBV5-5 with TRBJ1-3, with D unresolved. Germline V gene sequence: CDR1 SGHKS, CDR2 YYEKEE (reference sequence). The V end was cut by 0 bases, the J end by 0 bases, with 7 bases between. CDR3 length equals 15 residues. The CDR3, as DNA: TGTGCCAGCAGCTTGGCACCGCGCTCTGGAAACACCATATATTTT. It is translated as CASSLAPRSGNTIYF.

The V and J genes are TRBV7-9 and TRBJ2-7, with 7 bases lining up with TRBD1. Losses at the gene ends were 0 bases for V and 0 bases for J; bases not matched to a gene: 5. Germline V gives CDR1 SEHNR, CDR2 FQNEAQ (reference sequence). This CDR3 contains 16 residues. The CDR3 bases are TGTGCCAGCAGCTTAGCCTTGACAGGGATCTCCTACGAGCAGTACTTC. It yields the protein CASSLALTGISYEQYF.

The chain is built from TRBV29-1 and TRBJ2-4; weak D call: TRBD1 (5 bases). The CDR3 is made up of 12 amino acids. The germline CDR1 and CDR2 sequences are SQVTM and ANQGSEA. V dropped 3 bases and J dropped 6 bases, with 9 bases sitting between them. CDR3 DNA sequence: TGCAGCGTTGATATCGACAGAAACATTCAGTACTTC. Translated, it gives CSVDIDRNIQYF.

The chain employs TRBV28 and TRBJ1-1; no firm D call. Per germline, CDR1 MDHEN and CDR2 SYDVKM. V dropped 5 bases and J dropped 1 base, with 14 bases sitting between them. The CDR3 length is 15 residues. The CDR3 nucleotides read TGTGCCAGCAGTCCGCAGAGTTCCGGGAACACTGAAGCTTTCTTT. This gives the protein CASSPQSSGNTEAFF.

The chain has TRBV19 and TRBJ1-6; 9 bases align to TRBD1. V lost 4 bases, J lost 0 bases, and 10 bases stayed unmatched. CDR3 size: 19 residues. Germline CDR1 and CDR2: LNHDA and SQIVND (reference sequence). The CDR3 nucleotides read TGTGCCAGTAGTAATTCCGGGACAGGGCTGAGCTCCTATAATTCACCCCTCCACTTT. This gives the protein CASSNSGTGLSSYNSPLHF.

The V gene is TRBV18, the J gene TRBJ1-1; D not certain. This CDR3 contains 13 residues. The germline V gene encodes CDR1 KGHSH and CDR2 LQKENI. V lost 4 bases and J lost 3, with 9 bases in between. The CDR3 region is CASSQGMDTEAFF. CDR3 nucleotide sequence: TGTGCCAGCTCACAGGGAATGGACACTGAAGCTTTCTTT.

The chain uses TRBV13 and TRBJ2-6; no clear D. Trimming cost V 0 bases and J 2 bases, with 5 bases left between them. CDR3 length: 15 residues. From germline, CDR1 is PRHDT and CDR2 FYEKMQ (reference sequence). The chain's CDR3 is CASSLGVAGANVLTF. The CDR3 bases are TGTGCCAGCAGCTTAGGGGTTGCTGGGGCCAACGTCCTGACTTTC.

The chain recombines TRBV6-5 with TRBJ1-2, with unresolved D. V was shortened by 8 bases and J by 8 bases, with 12 bases between the two germline ends. Germline CDR1 and CDR2: MNHEY and SVGAGI. The CDR3 loop spans 11 amino acids. DNA for the CDR3: TGTGCCAGCTGGGAAGCACCGGGCTACACCTTC. Amino acid sequence: CASWEAPGYTF.

The CDR3 sequence: CASSIVSSGNTIYF. CDR3 DNA: TGTGCCAGTAGTATTGTCAGTTCAGGAAACACCATATATTTT. This rearrangement joins TRBV19 to TRBJ1-3; D gene unclear. There are 14 residues in the CDR3. Germline V gene lookup returns CDR1 LNHDA and CDR2 SQIVND (reference sequence). Trimming left V 3 bases short and J 4 bases short, with 10 bases between.

This clone was seen only once. This chain connects TRBV7-9 to TRBJ2-6; TRBD1 is a possible D gene (5 bases). Trimming cost V 4 bases and J 2 bases, with 12 bases left between them. The CDR3 length is 16 residues. The germline V gene has CDR1 SEHNR and CDR2 FQNEAQ (reference sequence). The CDR3 coding sequence is TGTGCCAGCAGCTCGGAGCTAGGGGCTGGGGCCAACGTCCTGACTTTC. It codes for CASSSELGAGANVLTF.

The chain joins TRBV7-2 to TRBJ1-1; perhaps TRBD1 as D (5 bases). CDR3 length equals 14 residues. V was trimmed by 0 bases and J by 8 bases, leaving 13 bases between them. Looked up from germline, CDR1 is SGHTA and CDR2 is FQGNSA. The CDR3 DNA reads TGTGCCAGCAGCTTAGCCACAGGCCGGAACGAAGCTTTCTTT. This translates into CASSLATGRNEAFF.

The rearrangement links TRBV30 to TRBJ2-5; D might be TRBD2 (5 bases). Germline CDR1 and CDR2: GTSNPN and SVGIG (reference sequence). V gave up 4 bases and J gave up 5 bases, with 20 bases separating them. The CDR3 loop spans 15 amino acids. CDR3 nucleotide sequence: TGTGCCTGGACCTCGGGCGGCACGGGGAAGGAGACCCAGTACTTC. Residues: CAWTSGGTGKETQYF.

This chain joins TRBV6-1 and TRBJ2-5; weak D call: TRBD1 (6 bases). The CDR3 covers 14 residues. Trimming shortened V by 3 bases and J by 2 bases, and 10 bases separated the two germline ends. CDR1 and CDR2 (germline): MNHNS, SASEGT. Written as DNA, the CDR3 is TGTGCCAGCAGTGACAGGGGTATACAAGAGACCCAGTACTTC. This translates into CASSDRGIQETQYF.

This chain connects TRBV19 to TRBJ1-5; the D is unclear. V lost 10 bases and J lost 7, with 23 bases in between. Germline loops: CDR1 LNHDA, CDR2 SQIVND (reference sequence). The CDR3 spans 15 residues. The CDR3 sequence: CATSYDTTRRQPQHF. The CDR3 DNA reads as TGTGCCACCTCGTATGACACCACCCGGCGGCAGCCCCAGCATTTT.

V and J are TRBV19 and TRBJ1-3; D not resolved. Germline V gene data show CDR1 as LNHDA and CDR2 as SQIVND (reference sequence). Trimming removed 5 bases at V and 1 base at J, with 9 bases between. CDR3 length: 14 amino acids. For the CDR3, the DNA is TGTGCCAGTAGTTTCGGGGTGTCTGGAAACACCATATATTTT. Protein sequence: CASSFGVSGNTIYF.

The gene calls are TRBV7-2 and TRBJ2-7; either TRBD1 or TRBD2 may fit D (6 bases each). There are 17 residues in the CDR3. V was pared by 1 base and J by 5 bases, with 21 bases between. CDR1 SGHTA and CDR2 FQGNSA come from the germline V gene. The CDR3 loop reads CASSLVGQRARRDEQYF. CDR3 in DNA: TGTGCCAGCAGCTTAGTAGGACAGCGGGCCCGACGGGACGAGCAGTACTTC.

This chain uses TRBV21-1 with TRBJ2-2; the table gives TRBD2 as D, unverified against the DNA. TRBV21-1 is a pseudogene. The CDR3 totals 17 residues. In nucleotides, the CDR3 is TGTGCCAGCAGCTTGGAGCGGGAGGAGTCGAACACCGGGGAGCTGTTTTTT. Translating it yields CASSLEREESNTGELFF.

This chain joins TRBV2 and TRBJ2-5; D remains unclear. CDR1 is SNHLY and CDR2 is FYNNEI in the germline V gene. This CDR3 spans 11 amino acids. V was pared by 6 bases and J by 1 base, with 3 bases between. The CDR3 is CASRVQETQYF. CDR3 in DNA: TGTGCCAGCAGGGTCCAAGAGACCCAGTACTTC.

This clone was seen more than once but under ten times. CDR3 in DNA: TGTGCCAGCAGCTTAGAAGAGACCCAGTACTTC. This codes for CASSLEETQYF. This chain connects TRBV11-3 to TRBJ2-5, with D unresolved. V lost 0 bases and J lost 4, with 0 bases in between. CDR1 is SGHNT, CDR2 YENEEA, per germline. This CDR3 contains 11 residues.

V usage is TRBV9 and J usage is TRBJ1-3, with a possible D match to TRBD1 (6 bases). CDR3 size: 14 residues. Germline CDR1 reads SGDLS; CDR2 reads YYNGEE. Trimming left V 7 bases short and J 0 bases short, with 11 bases between. CDR3 residues: CASSQGNSGNTIYF. The CDR3 DNA reads TGTGCCAGCTCTCAGGGGAACTCTGGAAACACCATATATTTT.

The chain employs TRBV7-6 and TRBJ2-3; TRBD2 matches 7 bases. The V and J ends lost 5 bases and 4 bases, in that order; junction bases with no gene match: 12. The CDR3 runs 16 residues. CDR1 is SGHVS and CDR2 is FNYEAQ in the germline V gene. CDR3: CASSPRAGASADTQYF. The CDR3 nucleotides read TGTGCCAGCAGCCCCAGGGCGGGAGCGTCGGCAGATACGCAGTATTTT.